What follows are 21 T cell receptor beta chains derived from one specimen sequenced in a study of shared clonotypes between healthy human individuals (dated by TCRdb to about 2020). The library relied on the immunoSEQ multiplex PCR assay. The table was pulled from immuneACCESS by TCRdb, which kept in-frame rearrangements only. Such tables lose some clones; where checked, under half of the loss comes from unresolved V genes, and the rest has no known cause. This sample gives about half a million clones in total; 81% of them show up just once. The ten largest clones capture roughly 13% of the sample. The specimen was PBMCs. The source is a woman aged 40 to 49 in good health. Some clones in this sample may be carry-over from other donors' samples.

The chain uses TRBV5-1 and TRBJ1-5, with D maybe TRBD1 (5 bases). Trimming removed 4 bases at V and 9 bases at J, with 14 bases between. CDR1 and CDR2 from the germline V gene are SGHRS and YFSETQ. The CDR3 runs to 13 residues. The CDR3 spells CASSEHLDMPQHF. The CDR3 nucleotides are TGCGCCAGCAGCGAACACCTGGACATGCCCCAGCATTTT.

This chain joins TRBV28 and TRBJ2-1, with 12 bases matching TRBD2. This CDR3 region has 17 residues. Germline trimming cut 6 bases from V and 9 bases from J; bases unmatched to any gene: 15. Per the germline V gene, CDR1 is MDHEN and CDR2 is SYDVKM. CDR3 amino acids: CASSPLTASGRATEQFF. CDR3 DNA sequence: TGTGCCAGCAGCCCTTTAACCGCTAGCGGGAGGGCCACTGAGCAGTTCTTC.

As concerns this clone: This is likely an artifact of a read error, given a far larger clone one base away. This chain links TRBV30 with TRBJ2-3, with D possibly TRBD2 on 6 matching bases. The CDR3 is 15 amino acids. V lost 5 bases and J lost 7, with 22 bases in between. Germline lookup yields CDR1 GTSNPN and CDR2 SVGIG (reference sequence). CDR3 bases: TGTGCCTGGGGTCGGGCGGGAAGAGGAACAAATACGCAGTATTTT. Translating gives CAWGRAGRGTNTQYF.

V usage is TRBV10-2 and J usage is TRBJ2-3; 11 nucleotides line up with TRBD2. The CDR3 extends over 16 amino acids. V dropped 3 bases and J dropped 5; count of bases not matched to a gene: 7. CDR1 and CDR2 from the germline V gene are WSHSY and SAAADI. CDR3 sequence reads: CASSEGLAGGGDTQYF. CDR3 DNA sequence: TGCGCCAGCAGTGAAGGTCTAGCGGGGGGAGGAGATACGCAGTATTTT.

This chain links TRBV15 with TRBJ2-7; no reliable D call. The CDR3 runs 13 residues. Trimming removed 0 bases from V and 5 bases from J, with 8 bases in between. Germline CDR1 is LNHNV and CDR2 is YYDKDF (reference sequence). CDR3 coding DNA: TGTGCCACCAGCAGAGATATGGGCGACGAGCAGTACTTC. Its protein product is CATSRDMGDEQYF.

This chain uses TRBV5-1 with TRBJ2-3; 8 nucleotides agree with TRBD1. This CDR3 spans 16 amino acids. The trim removed 2 bases at V and 6 bases at J, leaving 11 bases unmatched. In germline, CDR1 is SGHRS, CDR2 YFSETQ. The DNA for the CDR3 is TGCGCCAGCAGCTTAAACGGACAGGGAACGGGGGATACGCAGTATTTT. Encoded protein: CASSLNGQGTGDTQYF.

The J gene is TRBJ2-1, the V gene TRBV19; 8 bases fit TRBD1. The CDR3 is 17 residues long. CDR1 LNHDA and CDR2 SQIVND come from the germline V gene (reference sequence). The junction had 9 bases not matched to a gene; V was cut back by 1 base and J by 4 bases. The CDR3 DNA reads TGTGCCAGTAGTATAGGGACCCGACAGGGGTCGTACAATGAGCAGTTCTTC. Its protein is CASSIGTRQGSYNEQFF.

The genes are TRBV10-3 and TRBJ1-4; TRBD1 matches 7 bases. Germline V CDR1 and CDR2: ENHRY, SYGVKD. Losses at the gene ends were 8 bases for V and 7 bases for J; bases not matched to a gene: 4. The length of the CDR3 is 12 residues. This CDR3 reads CAIQGESEKLFF. In DNA, the CDR3 is TGTGCCATCCAGGGGGAGAGTGAAAAACTGTTTTTT.

The rearrangement links TRBV28 to TRBJ2-7; D possibly matches TRBD1 or TRBD2 (6 bases each). Trimming cost V 6 bases and J 2 bases, with 11 bases left between them. CDR1 is MDHEN and CDR2 is SYDVKM in the germline V gene. The CDR3 is 13 residues long. The CDR3: CASREGQAYEQYF. In DNA, the CDR3 is TGTGCCAGCAGGGAGGGACAAGCCTACGAGCAGTACTTC.

The rearrangement uses TRBV28 and TRBJ1-5; weak D call: TRBD1 (6 bases). Trimming took 5 bases from V and 3 from J, leaving 17 bases between them. Germline CDR1 is MDHEN and CDR2 is SYDVKM. The CDR3 covers 16 residues. The CDR3 nucleotides read TGTGCCAGCAGTGTAGGCCGGGACAACTACAATCAGCCCCAGCATTTT. It codes for CASSVGRDNYNQPQHF. The entire variable domain, with the rest obtained from reference TRBV28 and TRBJ1-5, is as follows: DVKVTQSSRYLVKRTGEKVFLECVQDMDHENMFWYRQDPGLGLRLIYFSYDVKMKEKGDIPEGYSVSREKKERFSLILESASTNQTSMYLCASSVGRDNYNQPQHFGDGTRLSIL.

Remarks on this clone: Additional DNA sequences in this sample encode the identical CDR3. The gene calls are TRBV28 and TRBJ2-3; D may match TRBD1 or TRBD2 (5 bases each). The CDR3 consists of 15 residues. The germline V and J ends were trimmed by 2 bases and 1 base, with 10 bases remaining between them. CDR1 MDHEN and CDR2 SYDVKM come from the germline V gene. CDR3 amino acids: CASSLGGEGTDTQYF. The CDR3 nucleotides read TGTGCCAGCAGTTTAGGGGGAGAGGGCACAGATACGCAGTATTTT.

The chain combines TRBV28 with TRBJ2-7, with 10 bases lining up with TRBD2. The V gene end was trimmed by 7 bases and the J gene end by 0 bases; junction bases not matched to a gene: 9. CDR1 MDHEN and CDR2 SYDVKM come from the germline V gene. The CDR3 runs to 16 residues. The CDR3 DNA follows: TGTGCCAGCACCGTCTTAGCGGGAGGCTCCTCCTACGAGCAGTACTTC. Amino acids: CASTVLAGGSSYEQYF. Full variable domain (missing parts from reference TRBV28 and TRBJ2-7): DVKVTQSSRYLVKRTGEKVFLECVQDMDHENMFWYRQDPGLGLRLIYFSYDVKMKEKGDIPEGYSVSREKKERFSLILESASTNQTSMYLCASTVLAGGSSYEQYFGPGTRLTVT.

The chain recombines TRBV28 with TRBJ2-5, with D perhaps TRBD2 (6 bases). The CDR3 is 15 residues long. V was clipped by 5 bases and J by 1 base, with 14 bases between them. Per the germline V gene, CDR1 is MDHEN and CDR2 is SYDVKM. The CDR3 sequence: CASSRTGLTQETQYF. The CDR3 DNA is TGTGCCAGCAGTCGCACGGGACTTACCCAAGAGACCCAGTACTTC. The variable domain in full, completed from reference TRBV28 and TRBJ2-5, reads DVKVTQSSRYLVKRTGEKVFLECVQDMDHENMFWYRQDPGLGLRLIYFSYDVKMKEKGDIPEGYSVSREKKERFSLILESASTNQTSMYLCASSRTGLTQETQYFGPGTRLLVL.

In its sample, this clone was seen a few times. CDR3 residues: CASLMLGTSGSIIGNEQFF. The CDR3 coding sequence is TGTGCCAGCCTCATGCTGGGGACTAGCGGGAGCATAATCGGCAATGAGCAGTTCTTC. The rearrangement links TRBV28 to TRBJ2-1; 14 positions match TRBD2. CDR1 and CDR2 (germline): MDHEN, SYDVKM. This CDR3 spans 19 amino acids. V dropped 8 bases and J dropped 6; count of bases not matched to a gene: 18.

The chain has TRBV28 and TRBJ2-7; D perhaps matches TRBD1 (6 bases). The ends were cut back, 6 bases at V and 2 bases at J, with 14 bases in the middle. The CDR3 covers 14 residues. Germline values: CDR1 MDHEN, CDR2 SYDVKM. CDR3 DNA: TGTGCCAGCAGACAAGGGACACGGCCCTACGAGCAGTACTTC. This translates into CASRQGTRPYEQYF.

A word on this clone: A far larger clone is just one base off, so this is likely a read error. J is TRBJ2-1 and V is TRBV30; 10 nucleotides line up with TRBD2. The length of the CDR3 is 15 residues. V shed 6 bases and J 8 bases; nucleotides not matched to a gene: 13. Germline lookup yields CDR1 GTSNPN and CDR2 SVGIG (reference sequence). The CDR3 DNA reads TGTGCCTGTAGTTCCGGGACTAGCGAGGGCGATGAGCAGTTCTTC. This sequence encodes CACSSGTSEGDEQFF.

On this clone: This likely came from a read error, as a far larger clone is one base away. The same CDR3 can be traced to other DNA sequences in this sample. V usage is TRBV28 and J usage is TRBJ2-2; 11 bases align to TRBD1. Germline V gene data show CDR1 as MDHEN and CDR2 as SYDVKM. The CDR3 covers 16 residues. The CDR3 coding sequence is TGTGCCAGCAGCCCGGACAGGGGGCTTCCCACCGGTGAGCTGTTTTTT. This encodes CASSPDRGLPTGELFF.

This chain links TRBV14 with TRBJ2-5; no reliable D call. V was pared by 4 bases and J by 0 bases, with 12 bases between. Germline V gives CDR1 SGHDN, CDR2 FVKESK. The CDR3 covers 15 residues. The CDR3 is CASSRLARYQETQYF. DNA of the CDR3: TGTGCCAGCAGCCGCCTCGCTCGGTACCAAGAGACCCAGTACTTC.

The chain has TRBV29-1 and TRBJ1-1; D not certain. Trimming stripped 0 bases from V and 4 bases from J, with 9 bases between. CDR3 length: 13 residues. Per the germline V gene, CDR1 is SQVTM and CDR2 is ANQGSEA. This CDR3 is CSVEEGWATEAFF. DNA for the CDR3: TGCAGCGTTGAAGAGGGTTGGGCCACTGAAGCTTTCTTT. The full variable domain, its missing parts supplied by reference TRBV29-1 and TRBJ1-1, is SAVISQKPSRDICQRGTSLTIQCQVDSQVTMMFWYRQQPGQSLTLIATANQGSEATYESGFVIDKFPISRPNLTFSTLTVSNMSPEDSSIYLCSVEEGWATEAFFGQGTRLTVV.

About this clone itself: This sequence is one base from a far larger clone and is likely a read error. The genes are TRBV29-1 and TRBJ1-4; the match to TRBD1 covers 9 bases. The germline V gene has CDR1 SQVTM and CDR2 ANQGSEA. The CDR3 runs 16 residues. The DNA for the CDR3 is TGCAGAGGTCCTCTCCGCCGGGACAGGGAGGACGAAAAACTGTTTTTT. Its translation: CRGPLRRDREDEKLFF. Combining the CDR3 with reference TRBV29-1 and TRBJ1-4 gives the whole variable domain SAVISQKPSRDICQRGTSLTIQCQVDSQVTMMFWYRQQPGQSLTLIATANQGSEATYESGFVIDKFPISRPNLTFSTLTVSNMSPEDSSIYLCRGPLRRDREDEKLFFGSGTQLSVL.

This CDR3 reads CASSGLFSGDGYTF. The CDR3, as DNA: TGTGCCAGCAGTGGGTTGTTTTCGGGGGATGGCTACACCTTC. The V call is TRBV2, the J call TRBJ1-2, with a possible D match to TRBD1 (5 bases). This CDR3 contains 14 residues. Germline V lookup: CDR1 SNHLY, CDR2 FYNNEI. Trimming cost V 4 bases and J 6 bases, with 15 bases left between them.